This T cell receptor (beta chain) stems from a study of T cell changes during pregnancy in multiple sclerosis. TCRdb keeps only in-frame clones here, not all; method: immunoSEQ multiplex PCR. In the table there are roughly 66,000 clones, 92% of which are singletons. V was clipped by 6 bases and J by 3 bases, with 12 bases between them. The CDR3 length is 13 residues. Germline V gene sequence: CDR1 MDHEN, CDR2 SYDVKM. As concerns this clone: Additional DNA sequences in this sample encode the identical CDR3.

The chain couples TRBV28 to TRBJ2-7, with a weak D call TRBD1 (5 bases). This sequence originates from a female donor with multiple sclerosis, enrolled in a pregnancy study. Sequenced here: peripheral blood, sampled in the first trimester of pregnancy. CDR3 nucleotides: TGTGCCAGCAGCCCTGGGCAGGGCTACGAGCAGTACTTC. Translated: CASSPGQGYEQYF.